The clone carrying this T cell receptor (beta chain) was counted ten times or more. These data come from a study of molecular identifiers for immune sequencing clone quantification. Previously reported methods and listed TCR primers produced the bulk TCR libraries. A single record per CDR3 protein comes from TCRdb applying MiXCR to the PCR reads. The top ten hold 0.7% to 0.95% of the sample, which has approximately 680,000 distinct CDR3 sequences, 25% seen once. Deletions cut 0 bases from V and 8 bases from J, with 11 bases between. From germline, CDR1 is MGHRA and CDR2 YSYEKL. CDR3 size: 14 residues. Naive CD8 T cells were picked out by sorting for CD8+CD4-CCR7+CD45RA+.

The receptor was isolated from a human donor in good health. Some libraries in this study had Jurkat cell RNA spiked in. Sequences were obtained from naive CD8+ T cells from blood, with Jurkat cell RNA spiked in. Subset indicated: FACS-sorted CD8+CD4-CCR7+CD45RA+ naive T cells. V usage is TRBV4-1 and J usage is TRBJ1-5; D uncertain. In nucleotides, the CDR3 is TGCGCCAGCAGCCAAGATCCGGGATTGGAGCCCCAGCATTTT. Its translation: CASSQDPGLEPQHF.